The 31 T cell receptor beta chains given below trace back to one sample, sequenced in a study of OX40 agonist ivuxolimab in advanced cancers. Assay used: immunoSEQ multiplex PCR; TCRdb lists only in-frame clones, some missing. The sample holds approximately 92,000 clones, 84% seen once. The sample consisted of CD4+ or CD8+ T cells sorted from blood, taken in a trial of the OX40 agonist ivuxolimab. The receptors were sampled from an adult with an advanced solid tumor such as melanoma, head and neck, liver or kidney cancer.

The chain is built from TRBV18 and TRBJ2-7, with D perhaps being TRBD1 or TRBD2 (5 bases each). V lost 3 bases to trimming and J lost 3 bases, with 12 bases between them. This CDR3 comprises 14 residues. CDR1 KGHSH and CDR2 LQKENI come from the germline V gene. The CDR3 here is CASSPRGYLYEQYF. The DNA of the CDR3 is TGTGCCAGCTCACCGAGGGGCTATCTCTACGAGCAGTACTTC.

This CDR3 reads CASSWQGTGMNTEAFF. CDR3 DNA sequence: TGCGCCAGCAGCTGGCAGGGAACCGGCATGAACACTGAAGCTTTCTTT. The chain uses TRBV5-1 and TRBJ1-1, with D possibly being TRBD1 (5 bases). There are 16 residues in the CDR3. V gave up 3 bases and J gave up 0 bases, with 15 bases separating them. Germline V gene lookup returns CDR1 SGHRS and CDR2 YFSETQ.

The V call is TRBV7-2, the J call TRBJ1-1, with D unclear. The V end was cut by 7 bases, the J end by 4 bases, with 16 bases between. Germline V gene sequence: CDR1 SGHTA, CDR2 FQGNSA. The CDR3 is 14 amino acids. The CDR3 DNA follows: TGTGCCAGCACCCGTGAGTTGGGGTTCACTGAAGCTTTCTTT. Translating it yields CASTRELGFTEAFF. The full variable domain, rest sourced from reference TRBV7-2 and TRBJ1-1, is GAGVSQSPSNKVTEKGKDVELRCDPISGHTALYWYRQSLGQGLEFLIYFQGNSAPDKSGLPSDRFSAERTGGSVSTLTIQRTQQEDSAVYLCASTRELGFTEAFFGQGTRLTVV.

In this sample, this clone turned up a few times. This chain uses TRBV7-2 with TRBJ1-2; TRBD1 matches 9 bases. The CDR3 runs to 15 residues. Germline V lookup: CDR1 SGHTA, CDR2 FQGNSA. J was trimmed by 6 bases and V by 5 bases; bases with no gene match: 10. In DNA form, the CDR3 reads TGTGCCAGCAGCCCCGACTCTGGGACAGGGCATGGCTACACCTTC. It codes for CASSPDSGTGHGYTF.

As DNA, the CDR3 is TGTGCCAGTAGTGCCTGGGACACCGCCTACGAGCAGTACTTC. It translates to CASSAWDTAYEQYF. The chain combines TRBV19 with TRBJ2-7; a possible D gene is TRBD1 (6 bases). V was trimmed by 5 bases and J by 2 bases, leaving 13 bases between them. Germline CDR1 is LNHDA and CDR2 is SQIVND (reference sequence). The CDR3 is 14 amino acids.

This sequence joins TRBV2 and TRBJ1-5; 7 nucleotides line up with TRBD1. CDR3 length: 14 amino acids. CDR1 is SNHLY and CDR2 is FYNNEI in the germline V gene. After removal of 5 bases from V and 9 bases from J, the junction contained 10 bases not matched to a gene. CDR3 DNA: TGTGCCAGCAGTTCTACAGGGGAGCGGGGGCCCCAGCATTTT. Its translation is CASSSTGERGPQHF.

The chain uses TRBV5-6 and TRBJ1-3, with D unclear. V gave up 2 bases and J gave up 0 bases, with 6 bases separating them. Germline CDR1 SGHDT, CDR2 YYEEEE. The CDR3 covers 14 residues. The DNA for the CDR3 is TGTGCCAGCAGCTTCGGGGTCTCTGGAAACACCATATATTTT. Protein sequence: CASSFGVSGNTIYF.

V gene TRBV19 combines with J gene TRBJ2-2; TRBD2 agrees at 10 bases. The CDR3 spans 15 residues. CDR1 and CDR2 (germline): LNHDA, SQIVND (reference sequence). V lost 7 bases to trimming and J lost 7 bases; unmatched junction nucleotides: 9. The CDR3 sequence: CASITGTSVDGELFF. The CDR3 region has the DNA TGTGCCAGTATTACCGGGACTAGCGTCGACGGGGAGCTGTTTTTT.

The chain carries TRBV7-9 and TRBJ1-2; TRBD1 matches 10 bases. The length of the CDR3 is 15 residues. The germline gives CDR1 SEHNR, CDR2 FQNEAQ (reference sequence). The trim removed 4 bases at V and 5 bases at J, leaving 7 bases unmatched. Here the CDR3 DNA reads TGTGCCAGCAGCTCGCAGGGGACAGGGGTTTATGGCTACACCTTC. It translates to CASSSQGTGVYGYTF. Full variable domain (outside the CDR3, taken from reference TRBV7-9 and TRBJ1-2): DTGVSQNPRHKITKRGQNVTFRCDPISEHNRLYWYRQTLGQGPEFLTYFQNEAQLEKSRLLSDRFSAERPKGSFSTLEIQRTEQGDSAMYLCASSSQGTGVYGYTFGSGTRLTVV.

V is TRBV6-1 and J is TRBJ2-1; no reliable D call. The ends were cut back, 6 bases at V and 6 bases at J, with 12 bases in the middle. CDR1 and CDR2 from the germline V gene are MNHNS and SASEGT. This CDR3 spans 13 amino acids. This CDR3 is CASRRHEINEQFF. CDR3 in DNA: TGTGCCAGCAGGAGACACGAGATCAATGAGCAGTTCTTC.

This chain uses TRBV21-1 with TRBJ2-3; the listed D gene, TRBD2, was not tested against the DNA. TRBV21-1 is listed as a pseudogene. The CDR3 covers 14 residues. For the CDR3, the DNA is TGTGCCAGCAATTCGTCTAGCATCCCAGATACGCAGTATTTT. It specifies CASNSSSIPDTQYF.

The chain joins TRBV5-1 to TRBJ2-1, with 10 positions matching TRBD2. This CDR3 is 17 amino acids long. Germline trimming cut 0 bases from V and 3 bases from J; bases unmatched to any gene: 6. Germline CDR1 reads SGHRS; CDR2 reads YFSETQ. In nucleotides, the CDR3 is TGCGCCAGCAGCTTGGCCATACTAGCGGGGTACTACAATGAGCAGTTCTTC. This translates into CASSLAILAGYYNEQFF.

The chain is built from TRBV30 and TRBJ2-3; 16 bases map to TRBD2. With V trimmed by 8 bases and J by 7 bases, 3 bases remained unmatched. The germline V gene has CDR1 GTSNPN and CDR2 SVGIG (reference sequence). CDR3 length: 13 residues. The DNA of the CDR3 is TGTGCCGGGACTAGCGGGGGGGGAAATACGCAGTATTTT. Translation: CAGTSGGGNTQYF.

The V and J genes are TRBV4-3 and TRBJ1-6, with a possible D match to TRBD1 (6 bases). The CDR3 extends over 15 amino acids. Germline values: CDR1 LGHNA, CDR2 YSLEER. Trimming left V 1 base short and J 10 bases short, with 14 bases between. The CDR3 nucleotides are TGCGCCAGCAGCCAAGTCCGGGACACTCGCTCACCCCTCCACTTT. It specifies CASSQVRDTRSPLHF.

Comments on this clone: Compared with germline, one end of the junction differs, possibly owing to a read error. The chain carries TRBV15 and TRBJ1-5; 8 bases map to TRBD1. Looked up from germline, CDR1 is LNHNV and CDR2 is YYDKDF (reference sequence). CDR3 length equals 16 residues. The CDR3 loop is CVTSERWTGSNQPQHF. The CDR3 region has the DNA TGTGTCACCAGCGAACGTTGGACAGGGTCAAATCAGCCCCAGCATTTT. The whole variable domain, remainder taken from reference TRBV15 and TRBJ1-5, is DAMVIQNPRYQVTQFGKPVTLSCSQTLNHNVMYWYQQKSSQAPKLLFHYYDKDFNNEADTPDNFQSRRPNTSFCFLDIRSPGLGDTAMYLCVTSERWTGSNQPQHFGDGTRLSIL.

The chain uses TRBV19 and TRBJ1-1, with D unresolved. CDR3 length: 12 amino acids. Trimming cost V 7 bases and J 3 bases, with 9 bases left between them. CDR1 is LNHDA and CDR2 is SQIVND in the germline V gene (reference sequence). The CDR3: CASMGGYTEAFF. The CDR3 region has the DNA TGTGCCAGTATGGGCGGGTACACTGAAGCTTTCTTT.

This rearrangement joins TRBV18 to TRBJ2-2, with TRBD2 as a possible D gene (5 bases). V gave up 3 bases and J gave up 4 bases, with 12 bases separating them. The CDR3 covers 15 residues. Germline V lookup: CDR1 KGHSH, CDR2 LQKENI. This CDR3 reads CASSPQSGGTGELFF. CDR3 nucleotide sequence: TGTGCCAGCTCACCCCAAAGCGGAGGCACCGGGGAGCTGTTTTTT.

V usage is TRBV9 and J usage is TRBJ2-3; 10 nucleotides match TRBD2. CDR3 length equals 18 residues. In germline, CDR1 is SGDLS, CDR2 YYNGEE. The junction had 11 bases not matched to a gene; V was cut back by 1 base and J by 3 bases. In DNA form, the CDR3 reads TGTGCCAGCAGCGTAAGGGGAATAGCGGGGGGAGGTACAGATACGCAGTATTTT. Its translation is CASSVRGIAGGGTDTQYF.

This chain links TRBV5-1 with TRBJ2-7; 10 bases fit TRBD1. The CDR3 spans 15 residues. Trimming took 4 bases from V and 3 from J; bases not matched to a gene: 7. Germline V gene sequence: CDR1 SGHRS, CDR2 YFSETQ. CDR3 protein: CASSTRDRGLYEQYF. CDR3 in DNA: TGCGCCAGCAGCACCCGGGACAGGGGTCTCTACGAGCAGTACTTC.

V and J are TRBV18 and TRBJ2-1; 8 positions match TRBD1. CDR3 length: 16 residues. The V gene's germline CDR1 is KGHSH and CDR2 LQKENI. J gave up 5 bases and V 7 bases, and 13 bases lay outside the gene matches. The CDR3: CASFGPRQGLNNEQFF. The CDR3 DNA is TGTGCCAGCTTCGGCCCTCGACAGGGGCTTAACAATGAGCAGTTCTTC.

The genes are TRBV7-9 and TRBJ1-5; no definite D call. V shed 1 base and J shed 0 bases, with 4 bases lying between them. The CDR3 consists of 14 residues. Germline V CDR1 and CDR2: SEHNR, FQNEAQ (reference sequence). CDR3: CASSLVGSNQPQHF. CDR3 nucleotide sequence: TGTGCCAGCAGCTTAGTAGGTAGCAATCAGCCCCAGCATTTT.

The rearrangement uses TRBV5-8 and TRBJ2-7; a weak D match, TRBD1 (7 bases). The germline V and J ends were trimmed by 5 bases and 6 bases, with 21 bases remaining between them. The CDR3 length is 15 residues. The germline gives CDR1 SGHTS, CDR2 YDEGEE. The CDR3 protein is CASRLPLGRGVEQYF. As DNA, the CDR3 is TGTGCCAGCAGACTGCCATTAGGCAGGGGGGTCGAGCAGTACTTC.

The rearrangement joins TRBV2 to TRBJ1-5; the D gene is possibly TRBD1 (6 bases). CDR3 length: 16 amino acids. Germline loops: CDR1 SNHLY, CDR2 FYNNEI. Trimming left V 6 bases short and J 5 bases short, with 20 bases between. The CDR3 loop reads CASSLDRPKGDQPQHF. The CDR3 region has the DNA TGTGCCAGCAGCCTAGACAGGCCCAAGGGTGATCAGCCCCAGCATTTT.

This chain connects TRBV15 to TRBJ2-7; 7 bases match TRBD2. The germline gives CDR1 LNHNV, CDR2 YYDKDF (reference sequence). The CDR3 length is 15 residues. J was trimmed by 4 bases and V by 6 bases; bases with no gene match: 12. The CDR3 sequence: CATSAQRDGAYEQYF. The CDR3 DNA reads as TGTGCCACCAGTGCCCAGCGGGATGGCGCTTACGAGCAGTACTTC.

The V and J genes are TRBV7-2 and TRBJ1-2; no clear D gene. CDR1 SGHTA and CDR2 FQGNSA come from the germline V gene. Trimming removed 3 bases at V and 1 base at J, with 6 bases between. The CDR3 runs 13 residues. DNA of the CDR3: TGTGCCAGCAGCTTTCTGCTTAACTATGGCTACACCTTC. Translated: CASSFLLNYGYTF.

V is TRBV5-1 and J is TRBJ2-1; D ambiguous. CDR3 size: 11 residues. V lost 2 bases and J lost 8, with 5 bases in between. The V gene's germline CDR1 is SGHRS and CDR2 YFSETQ. CDR3 in DNA: TGCGCCAGCAGCTTAACATATGAGCAGTTCTTC. Its protein product is CASSLTYEQFF.

This chain uses TRBV6-1 with TRBJ2-7, with D possibly called TRBD1 or TRBD2 (5 bases each). Per the germline V gene, CDR1 is MNHNS and CDR2 is SASEGT. V dropped 7 bases and J dropped 3 bases, with 19 bases sitting between them. This CDR3 has 15 amino acids. Here the CDR3 reads CASTPGPDPYYEQYF. The CDR3 nucleotides read TGTGCCAGCACTCCGGGACCCGACCCCTACTACGAGCAGTACTTC.

The V call is TRBV6-5, the J call TRBJ2-1; perhaps TRBD1 as D (5 bases). The CDR3 is 15 amino acids. V lost 6 bases and J 5 bases, leaving 17 bases between the germline ends. Germline CDR1 MNHEY, CDR2 SVGAGI. The CDR3 spells CASRHQGIRNNEQFF. CDR3 sequence (DNA): TGTGCCAGCAGACACCAGGGAATCAGGAACAATGAGCAGTTCTTC.

V gene TRBV6-1 combines with J gene TRBJ1-4; D is possibly TRBD1 (5 bases). Germline V gives CDR1 MNHNS, CDR2 SASEGT. The length of the CDR3 is 14 residues. With 3 bases removed from V and 3 bases from J, the gap between germline ends came to 8 bases. The CDR3 is CASSDGRANEKLFF. CDR3 coding DNA: TGTGCCAGCAGTGACGGCAGGGCTAATGAAAAACTGTTTTTT.

The chain couples TRBV16 to TRBJ1-3; D is ambiguous. Trimming pared 4 bases from V and 0 bases from J, leaving 19 bases between. The germline V gene encodes CDR1 KGHSY and CDR2 FQNENV. This CDR3 spans 18 amino acids. DNA for the CDR3: TGTGCCAGCAGCCCCTTGGGCCAGGCCCCCTCCTCTGGAAACACCATATATTTT. Translation: CASSPLGQAPSSGNTIYF.

A single count supports this clone. The chain recombines TRBV19 with TRBJ2-1, with 16 bases identical to TRBD2. V was pared by 4 bases and J by 9 bases, with 3 bases of the junction left unmatched. The CDR3 length is 15 residues. Germline values: CDR1 LNHDA, CDR2 SQIVND (reference sequence). The CDR3 reads CASSTGLAGGSEQFF. In nucleotides, the CDR3 is TGTGCCAGTAGTACGGGACTAGCGGGAGGGAGTGAGCAGTTCTTC.